This paragraph covers one T cell receptor (beta chain) sequence. These data originate in a study of blood T cells in healthy people across ages. V dropped 6 bases and J dropped 12; count of bases not matched to a gene: 19. Germline lookup yields CDR1 SNHLY and CDR2 FYNNEI. The CDR3 contains 17 residues. Using a J-beta primer mix together with a sample-barcoded 5' primer, a second PCR was run for roughly 7 to 11 cycles. Via MiXCR, TCRdb re-called the 5' RACE reads, giving one row per CDR3 protein. The table records some 1.7 million distinct CDR3 sequences, roughly 27% of them present only once. This TCR was sampled from a woman under 40 in good health. The chain is built from TRBV2 and TRBJ2-1, with 11 bases identical to TRBD2. Sequenced: blood. The CDR3 nucleotides read TGTGCCAGCAGACAGGGCCTAACTAGCGGGAGAGGCGGTGTGCAGTTCTTC. Protein product: CASRQGLTSGRGGVQFF.